The rows below give T cell receptor beta chains drawn from one sample of a study of T cell responses to AZD1222 COVID-19 vaccine. Some clones are missing from TCRdb's copy, which holds only in-frame ones; the method was immunoSEQ multiplex PCR. Of 150,000 to 200,000 clones listed, approximately 89% are singletons. The sequenced sample was peripheral blood, obtained 28 days after the second AZD1222 dose. All receptors come from an adult who received the AZD1222 COVID-19 vaccine. CDR3s include the opening cysteine and the closing phenylalanine or tryptophan. The D gene is left open where the match is weak. The listing skips clone size in some rows; elsewhere it reads once, few, many or a size class.

clone_size j_call d_call v_call cdr3_aa cdr3_nt
- TRBJ1-2 - TRBV30 CACEGAGYGYTF TGTGCGTGCGAGGGAGCGGGCTATGGCTACACCTTC
few TRBJ2-2 - TRBV7-8 CASSLAGGAAGELFF TGTGCCAGCAGCTTAGCCGGGGGCGCGGCCGGGGAGCTGTTTTTT
- TRBJ2-1 - TRBV11-3 CASSLEGIYNEQFF TGTGCCAGCAGCTTAGAGGGAATTTACAATGAGCAGTTCTTC
- TRBJ2-7 - TRBV6-5 CASSYGAGLYF TGTGCCAGCAGTTACGGTGCAGGTTTGTACTTC
- TRBJ2-3 TRBD2 TRBV27 CASRFGGTDTQYF TGTGCCAGCAGGTTCGGGGGGACAGATACGCAGTATTTT
- TRBJ2-7 TRBD1 TRBV3-1/TRBV3-2 CASSLRDRNYEQYF TGTGCCAGCAGCCTTCGGGACAGAAACTACGAGCAGTACTTC
- TRBJ1-2 TRBD1 TRBV11-2 CASSLTVKGAWGYTF TGTGCCAGCAGCTTAACGGTTAAGGGGGCTTGGGGCTACACCTTC
- TRBJ1-1 TRBD1 TRBV15 CATSREPDRGTEAFF TGTGCCACCAGCAGAGAGCCGGACAGGGGCACTGAAGCTTTCTTT
many TRBJ2-7 - TRBV10-1 CASSPNSYEQYF TGCGCCAGCAGTCCCAACTCCTACGAGCAGTACTTC
- TRBJ2-7 TRBD1 TRBV10-1 CASIIPGQDNYEQYF TGCGCCAGCATCATTCCGGGACAGGATAACTACGAGCAGTACTTC
- TRBJ1-6 - TRBV30 CAWAGGFNSPLHF TGTGCCTGGGCGGGGGGATTTAATTCACCCCTCCACTTT
- TRBJ1-5 - TRBV2 CASGDGTFSYQPQHF TGTGCCAGCGGAGACGGGACTTTTTCATATCAGCCCCAGCATTTT
- TRBJ1-3 - TRBV30 CAWSVYWISSGNTIYF TGTGCCTGGAGTGTATACTGGATAAGCTCTGGAAACACCATATATTTT
- TRBJ2-5 TRBD2 TRBV25-1 CATLLPGLAGNQETQYF TGTGCCACCCTGCTCCCGGGACTAGCGGGGAACCAAGAGACCCAGTACTTC
- TRBJ2-3 TRBD1 TRBV7-3 CASSLKPPGQGGSSTDTQYF TGTGCCAGCAGCTTAAAACCCCCGGGACAGGGTGGAAGTAGCACAGATACGCAGTATTTT
- TRBJ1-6 - TRBV5-6 CASSLAAGVSPLHF TGTGCCAGCAGCCTGGCGGCGGGGGTGTCACCCCTCCACTTT
- TRBJ2-1 - TRBV5-4 CASSLPGTPTGNEQFF TGTGCCAGCAGTCTCCCCGGGACTCCAACGGGCAATGAGCAGTTCTTC
once TRBJ1-1 - TRBV24-1 CATSDSPPNTEAFF TGTGCCACCAGTGATTCCCCACCGAACACTGAAGCTTTCTTT
- TRBJ2-1 TRBD2 TRBV6-4 CASSPIAGDNDEQFF TGTGCCAGCAGTCCCATAGCGGGAGACAATGATGAGCAGTTCTTC
- TRBJ1-5 - TRBV3-1/TRBV3-2 CASSQGYRVAQPQHF TGTGCCAGCAGCCAAGGCTACAGGGTGGCTCAGCCCCAGCATTTT
- TRBJ2-2 TRBD1 TRBV5-1 CASSLVPGQTNTGELFF TGCGCCAGCAGCTTGGTTCCGGGACAGACGAACACCGGGGAGCTGTTTTTT
- TRBJ1-5 - TRBV4-1 CASSQAATLNQPQHF TGCGCCAGCAGCCAAGCTGCTACCCTCAATCAGCCCCAGCATTTT
- TRBJ2-7 - TRBV12-3/TRBV12-4 CASSLPLDYEQYF TGTGCCAGCAGTCTACCCTTAGATTACGAGCAGTACTTC